This T cell receptor (beta chain) came from a study of blood T cells in healthy people across ages. A sample-barcoded 5' primer and a J-beta primer mix were used in a second PCR of roughly 7 to 12 cycles. Via MiXCR, TCRdb re-called the 5' RACE reads, giving one row per CDR3 protein. Of 1.5 million to 2 million distinct CDR3 sequences in the sample, 49% were seen once. V dropped 6 bases and J dropped 0; count of bases not matched to a gene: 8. Per germline, CDR1 MNHEY and CDR2 SMNVEV (reference sequence). The CDR3 is 16 amino acids. The chain couples TRBV27 to TRBJ2-1; 7 bases line up with TRBD2. The specimen sequenced was blood. The receptor was isolated from a woman in her thirties or forties in good health. As DNA, the CDR3 is TGTGCCAGCAGGAGAGGAGCGGGGTCCTCCTACAATGAGCAGTTCTTC. This translates into CASRRGAGSSYNEQFF.